This entry features one T cell receptor (beta chain) sequence. Its matching antigen is unknown. The source of the sample is a study of identical twins. Addition of a universal primer site occurred through template switching, and cDNA carried unique molecular identifiers. TCRdb ran MiXCR on the 5' RACE reads and lists one entry per CDR3 protein. The data hold roughly 250,000 distinct CDR3 sequences, with over 11% observed a single time. V was trimmed by 8 bases and J by 2 bases, leaving 10 bases between them. Germline V lookup: CDR1 MNHEY, CDR2 SVGEGT. This CDR3 comprises 12 residues. Findings and limits, study-wide: Researchers reported weaker excess twin sharing in beta out-of-frame sequences. Without tracking the same donors, conclusions rested on cross-sectional statistical analysis. Clonotypes of the beta chain that were abundant in cord blood carried fewer insertions (memory repertoires showed none).

This clonotype was obtained from a woman younger than 30 in good health. The gene calls are TRBV6-2 or TRBV6-3 and TRBJ2-7; perhaps TRBD2 as D (6 bases). Input material: memory (CD45RO+) T cells sorted from blood. CDR3 coding DNA: TGTGCCAGCCGGGAGTCTACCTACGAGCAGTACTTC. This codes for CASRESTYEQYF.